This T cell receptor (beta chain) was obtained from a study of OX40 agonist ivuxolimab in advanced cancers. Study-wide background: Previous treatment with anti-PD-1, anti-PD-L1 or anti-CTLA-4 therapy was allowed; 35% to 50% had received some. Study results and limitations: Normalized T-cell clonal expansion was also low in a subset of nonresponders.

The repertoire was sequenced with immunoSEQ multiplex PCR; TCRdb's copy has only in-frame clones and lacks some. The sample includes fewer than 75,000 clones, 87% of them seen just once. About this clone: Its antigen is not identified.

Anyone with autoimmune disease history or systemic immunosuppression was excluded. The sequence was collected from an adult with an advanced solid tumor such as melanoma, head and neck, liver or kidney cancer. Sample: CD4+ or CD8+ T cells sorted from blood, taken in a trial of the OX40 agonist ivuxolimab.

CDR3 protein: CAWNARRLAIAYNEQFF. The DNA for the CDR3 is TGTGCCTGGAATGCCCGACGACTAGCGATCGCCTACAATGAGCAGTTCTTC. The genes are TRBV30 and TRBJ2-1; 8 bases align to TRBD2. The germline CDR1 and CDR2 sequences are GTSNPN and SVGIG (reference sequence). The trim removed 4 bases at V and 2 bases at J, leaving 13 bases unmatched. This CDR3 has 17 amino acids. Drawing the rest from reference TRBV30 and TRBJ2-1, the complete variable domain is SQTIHQWPATLVQPVGSPLSLECTVEGTSNPNLYWYRQAAGRGLQLLFYSVGIGQISSEVPQNLSASRPQDRQFILSSKKLLLSDSGFYLCAWNARRLAIAYNEQFFGPGTRLTVL.